This paragraph reports one TCR beta chain. Antigen specificity is unknown. MiXCR, run by TCRdb on the 5' RACE reads, gives a single entry per CDR3 protein. This sample carries approximately 500,000 distinct CDR3 sequences, around 25% of them seen once, and the ten largest clones take around 13%. The data were taken from a study of T-cell memory formation after mild COVID-19. Study-wide background: TCR clustering was largely donor specific. Findings and caveats of the study: Memory from before infection featured some responding clones, which suggests cross-reactive memory joined. Shrinking CD4+ clones were chiefly CM and EM; CD8+ ones were chiefly EMRA.

This CDR3 is 14 amino acids long. The V gene lost 1 base and the J gene lost 4 bases, with 11 bases spanning the gap. Germline assignment: CDR1 SEHNR and CDR2 FQNEAQ (reference sequence). Material: PBMCs or a T cell subset sorted from them (not recorded which). The sequence came from an adult woman who had mild COVID-19 (a few samples of this study predate the infection). Cell type and time point are not known. The genes are TRBV7-9 and TRBJ2-7; D is uncertain. CDR3 nucleotide sequence: TGTGCCAGCAGCTTAGTATTGGCACCTTACGAGCAGTACTTC. Its translation: CASSLVLAPYEQYF.